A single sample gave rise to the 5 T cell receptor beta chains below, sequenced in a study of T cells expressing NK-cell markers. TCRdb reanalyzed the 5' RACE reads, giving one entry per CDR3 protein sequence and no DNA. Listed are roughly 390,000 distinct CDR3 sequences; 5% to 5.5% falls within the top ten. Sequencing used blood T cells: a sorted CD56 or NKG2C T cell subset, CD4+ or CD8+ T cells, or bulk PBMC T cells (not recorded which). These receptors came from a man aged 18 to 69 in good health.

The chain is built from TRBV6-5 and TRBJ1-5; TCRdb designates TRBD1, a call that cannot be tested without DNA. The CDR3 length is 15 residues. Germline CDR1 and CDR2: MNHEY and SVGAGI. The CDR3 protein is CASSSGTGTRQPQHF.

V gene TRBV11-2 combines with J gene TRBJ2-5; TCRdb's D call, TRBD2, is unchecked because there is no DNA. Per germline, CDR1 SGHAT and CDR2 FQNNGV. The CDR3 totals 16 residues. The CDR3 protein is CASSQAAGIMFETQYF.

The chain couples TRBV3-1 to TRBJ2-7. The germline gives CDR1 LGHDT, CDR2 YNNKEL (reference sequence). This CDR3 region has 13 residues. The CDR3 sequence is CASSPGLDYEQYF.

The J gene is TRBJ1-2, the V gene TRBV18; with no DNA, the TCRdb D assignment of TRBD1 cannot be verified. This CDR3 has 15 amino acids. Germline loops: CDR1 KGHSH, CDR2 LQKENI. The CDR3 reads CASSPTQDSGYGYTF.

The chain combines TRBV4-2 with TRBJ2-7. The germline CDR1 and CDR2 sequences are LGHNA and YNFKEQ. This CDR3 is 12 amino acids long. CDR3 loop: CASSHTMREQYF.